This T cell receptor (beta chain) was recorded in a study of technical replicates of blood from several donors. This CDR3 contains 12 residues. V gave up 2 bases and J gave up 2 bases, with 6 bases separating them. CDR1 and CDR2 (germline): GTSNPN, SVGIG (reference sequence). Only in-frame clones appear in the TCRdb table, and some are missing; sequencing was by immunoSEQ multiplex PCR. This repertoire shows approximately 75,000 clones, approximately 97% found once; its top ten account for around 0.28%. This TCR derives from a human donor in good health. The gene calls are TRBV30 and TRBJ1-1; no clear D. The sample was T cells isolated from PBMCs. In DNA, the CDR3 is TGTGCCTGGAGTATAGAAAACACTGAAGCTTTCTTT. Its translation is CAWSIENTEAFF. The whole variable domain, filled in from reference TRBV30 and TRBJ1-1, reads SQTIHQWPATLVQPVGSPLSLECTVEGTSNPNLYWYRQAAGRGLQLLFYSVGIGQISSEVPQNLSASRPQDRQFILSSKKLLLSDSGFYLCAWSIENTEAFFGQGTRLTVV.